The 18 T cell receptor beta chains listed next were all sequenced from one sample in a study of T cell changes during pregnancy in multiple sclerosis. Data came from immunoSEQ multiplex PCR; TCRdb stores just in-frame clones and leaves some out. The repertoire consists of approximately 98,000 clones, with about 91% occurring once and the leading ten covering approximately 2.2%. The specimen was peripheral blood, collected after pregnancy. The receptors were gathered from a female donor in good health, enrolled as a control in a pregnancy study.

This chain uses TRBV6-6 with TRBJ1-6; 7 bases match TRBD1. The CDR3 is 14 amino acids. V was pared by 5 bases and J by 4 bases, with 2 bases of the junction left unmatched. Germline CDR1 is MNHNY and CDR2 is SVGAGI (reference sequence). The CDR3 region is CASSRQGYNSPLHF. The DNA of the CDR3 is TGTGCCAGCAGTAGACAGGGATATAATTCACCCCTCCACTTT.

The chain is built from TRBV19 and TRBJ1-4; no definite D call. Germline V gene data show CDR1 as LNHDA and CDR2 as SQIVND (reference sequence). The CDR3 length is 15 residues. V was clipped by 6 bases and J by 6 bases, with 17 bases between them. CDR3 in amino acids: CASRGRTSRDEKLFF. The CDR3 DNA follows: TGTGCCAGTAGGGGCCGGACGTCGCGGGATGAAAAACTGTTTTTT.

This clone showed up just once. The chain carries TRBV5-6 and TRBJ2-7, with 10 bases matching TRBD2. Trimming cost V 1 base and J 9 bases; bases outside gene matches: 16. This CDR3 contains 17 residues. Germline-derived CDR1 and CDR2 are SGHDT and YYEEEE. The CDR3 reads CASSLFSAAGGPYGQYF. The CDR3 region has the DNA TGTGCCAGCAGCTTGTTTTCGGCAGCGGGAGGGCCGTATGGGCAGTACTTC.

The rearrangement links TRBV30 to TRBJ1-4; D is uncertain. CDR1 is GTSNPN and CDR2 is SVGIG in the germline V gene (reference sequence). The CDR3 covers 11 residues. Trimming removed 6 bases at V and 5 bases at J, with 7 bases between. The CDR3 sequence is CACDINEKLFF. The CDR3 DNA reads as TGTGCCTGTGACATAAATGAAAAACTGTTTTTT. Together with reference TRBV30 and TRBJ1-4, the CDR3 gives the full variable domain: SQTIHQWPATLVQPVGSPLSLECTVEGTSNPNLYWYRQAAGRGLQLLFYSVGIGQISSEVPQNLSASRPQDRQFILSSKKLLLSDSGFYLCACDINEKLFFGSGTQLSVL.

The chain couples TRBV28 to TRBJ1-1, with D maybe TRBD1 (6 bases). Germline V CDR1 and CDR2: MDHEN, SYDVKM. Trimming pared 7 bases from V and 5 bases from J, leaving 20 bases between. The CDR3 consists of 15 residues. This chain's CDR3 is CASIPPQGRGTEAFF. The CDR3 nucleotides are TGTGCCAGCATCCCCCCCCAGGGGAGGGGGACTGAAGCTTTCTTT.

This chain uses TRBV29-1 with TRBJ1-5; 9 bases are a match to TRBD1. The junction had 5 bases not matched to a gene; V was cut back by 5 bases and J by 9 bases. From germline, CDR1 is SQVTM and CDR2 ANQGSEA. The CDR3 has 12 amino acids. CDR3 coding DNA: TGCAGCGTTCCACAGGGGGCTCGGCCCCAGCATTTT. Translation: CSVPQGARPQHF. Full variable domain (rest looked up from reference TRBV29-1 and TRBJ1-5): SAVISQKPSRDICQRGTSLTIQCQVDSQVTMMFWYRQQPGQSLTLIATANQGSEATYESGFVIDKFPISRPNLTFSTLTVSNMSPEDSSIYLCSVPQGARPQHFGDGTRLSIL.

V is TRBV5-1 and J is TRBJ2-5; possibly TRBD2 for D (5 bases). The J call may be incorrect, as the DNA end agrees better with TRBJ2-7. This CDR3 comprises 15 residues. Per germline, CDR1 SGHRS and CDR2 YFSETQ. The CDR3 here is CASSLIPGSSYEQYF. CDR3 sequence (DNA): TGCGCCAGCAGCTTGATCCCGGGGAGCTCCTACGAGCAGTACTTC.

The chain has TRBV4-2 and TRBJ2-5, with TRBD2 matching 8 bases. Germline trimming cut 4 bases from V and 5 bases from J; bases unmatched to any gene: 12. Germline V gene sequence: CDR1 LGHNA, CDR2 YNFKEQ. This CDR3 region has 16 residues. DNA for the CDR3: TGTGCCAGCAGCCTCGCTTCGGGAGGGCCTACTGAGACCCAGTACTTC. It encodes CASSLASGGPTETQYF.

The genes are TRBV5-1 and TRBJ1-1; no clear D. The CDR3 loop spans 14 amino acids. The V gene's germline CDR1 is SGHRS and CDR2 YFSETQ. Deletions cut 0 bases from V and 1 base from J, with 7 bases between. CDR3 nucleotides: TGCGCCAGCAGCTTGGGGCAGTCGAACACTGAAGCTTTCTTT. It is translated as CASSLGQSNTEAFF.

The chain uses TRBV28 and TRBJ2-7, with 8 positions matching TRBD2. V lost 6 bases and J lost 7; bases outside the gene matches: 11. CDR1 and CDR2 (germline): MDHEN, SYDVKM. The CDR3 length is 14 residues. The CDR3, as DNA: TGTGCCAGCAGGGTCCTGGCGGGAGGTCGGGAGCAGTACTTC. Amino acid sequence: CASRVLAGGREQYF.

This clone was counted once. This chain links TRBV5-1 with TRBJ2-2; 12 nucleotides align to TRBD2. V lost 2 bases to trimming and J lost 7 bases; unmatched junction nucleotides: 9. CDR3 length: 17 residues. Germline V gene lookup returns CDR1 SGHRS and CDR2 YFSETQ. CDR3 sequence: CASSFPSGRASNGELFF. The CDR3 DNA follows: TGCGCCAGCAGCTTTCCTAGCGGGAGGGCGTCTAACGGGGAGCTGTTTTTT. The whole variable domain, remainder taken from reference TRBV5-1 and TRBJ2-2, is KAGVTQTPRYLIKTRGQQVTLSCSPISGHRSVSWYQQTPGQGLQFLFEYFSETQRNKGNFPGRFSGRQFSNSRSEMNVSTLELGDSALYLCASSFPSGRASNGELFFGEGSRLTVL.

The genes are TRBV9 and TRBJ2-3; tentatively, D is TRBD2 (6 bases). Germline CDR1 and CDR2: SGDLS and YYNGEE. Between the trimmed V and J ends, which lost 2 bases and 6 bases, there was a span of 13 bases. The CDR3 runs 14 residues. CDR3 DNA: TGTGCCAGCAGCGTTGTGGGACTCGGGGATACGCAGTATTTT. This translates into CASSVVGLGDTQYF.

V and J are TRBV10-3 and TRBJ1-5; D ambiguous. Germline V gene data show CDR1 as ENHRY and CDR2 as SYGVKD. The CDR3 length is 15 residues. V was shortened by 5 bases and J by 0 bases, with 11 bases between the two germline ends. The CDR3 DNA reads TGTGCCATCAGTCCACAGCTGGATAGCAATCAGCCCCAGCATTTT. This codes for CAISPQLDSNQPQHF.

The V gene is TRBV7-9, the J gene TRBJ2-5, with D uncertain. This CDR3 comprises 14 residues. V was pared by 0 bases and J by 2 bases, with 7 bases between. Germline values: CDR1 SEHNR, CDR2 FQNEAQ (reference sequence). CDR3 DNA: TGTGCCAGCAGCTTAGCACAGAATCAAGAGACCCAGTACTTC. It yields the protein CASSLAQNQETQYF. The whole variable domain, remainder taken from reference TRBV7-9 and TRBJ2-5, is DTGVSQNPRHKITKRGQNVTFRCDPISEHNRLYWYRQTLGQGPEFLTYFQNEAQLEKSRLLSDRFSAERPKGSFSTLEIQRTEQGDSAMYLCASSLAQNQETQYFGPGTRLLVL.

The chain couples TRBV21-1 to TRBJ1-4; no check of the table's D call, TRBD1, against the DNA was made. TRBV21-1 is a pseudogene locus. The CDR3 is made up of 15 amino acids. The CDR3 is CASSSPGQKLRKLFF. The CDR3 DNA reads TGTGCCAGCAGCTCGCCGGGACAGAAATTAAGGAAACTGTTTTTT.

V is TRBV19 and J is TRBJ2-5; D might be TRBD1 (5 bases). The DNA end is more similar to TRBJ2-7, so the J call may be wrong. The CDR3 has 13 amino acids. CDR1 and CDR2 from the germline V gene are LNHDA and SQIVND (reference sequence). The CDR3 protein is CASRETGAYEQYF. The DNA of the CDR3 is TGTGCCAGTAGGGAGACTGGGGCGTACGAGCAGTACTTC.

DNA of the CDR3: TGTGCCAGCGCTAGGGACAGTTCCACAGATACGCAGTATTTT. It specifies CASARDSSTDTQYF. V and J are TRBV2 and TRBJ2-3; TRBD1 aligns across 7 bases. The CDR3 has 14 amino acids. The ends lost 8 bases at V and 2 bases at J; junction bases unmatched: 7. Germline CDR1 reads SNHLY; CDR2 reads FYNNEI.

This chain uses TRBV5-8 with TRBJ2-7; 7 bases agree with TRBD1. J lost 1 base, V lost 4 bases, and 8 bases had no gene match. CDR1 is SGHTS and CDR2 is YDEGEE in the germline V gene. The CDR3 consists of 15 residues. CDR3 loop: CASSPDRAISYEQYF. DNA of the CDR3: TGTGCCAGCAGCCCTGACAGGGCCATTTCCTACGAGCAGTACTTC.